This TCR beta chain was recovered during a study of blood T cells in healthy people across ages. Trimming left V 4 bases short and J 3 bases short, with 10 bases between. The CDR3 is 14 amino acids. Germline V gene sequence: CDR1 SGHRS, CDR2 YFSETQ. PCR was performed a second time for roughly 7 to 12 cycles using a sample-barcoded 5' primer and a J-beta primer mix. A template-switch adaptor containing 12 random nucleotides labeled each cDNA molecule. In TCRdb, the 5' RACE reads were re-called with MiXCR into one record per CDR3 protein. Of about 1.6 million distinct CDR3 sequences detected, roughly a third appear once; the ten largest clones hold around 11%. Healthy Russian Caucasian donors spanned ages about 6 to 100 years. Only one count was recorded for this clonotype. The antigen is not known. Points from the study as a whole: Unknown CMV status may confound age-related changes in expanded clones.

The sequenced material came from blood. The source of this sequence is a woman aged 25 to 39 in good health. This chain joins TRBV5-1 and TRBJ1-4; D remains ambiguous. The CDR3 nucleotides are TGCGCCAGCAGCCCAGACAAGTCTAATGAAAAACTGTTTTTT. It encodes CASSPDKSNEKLFF.